One and the same sample provided the 9 T cell receptor beta chains below, sequenced in a study of T cell clonality in common variable immunodeficiency. Produced via immunoSEQ multiplex PCR; TCRdb's table is partial and in-frame only. Altogether approximately 81,000 clones were found in the sample, and no singletons occur. The sequenced sample consisted of peripheral blood mononuclear cells. The receptor source for this set is a person aged 18 to 75 in good health.

Worth noting for this clone: The CDR3 is cut off 3 residues early in the read; its end comes from the germline J gene. The chain joins TRBV5-1 to TRBJ1-3; no firm D call. Germline CDR1 reads SGHRS; CDR2 reads YFSETQ. The CDR3 spans 14 residues. Trimming cost V 2 bases and J 1 base, with 7 bases left between them. This CDR3 is CASSFSVSGNTIYF. The CDR3 DNA, read in part, is TGCGCCAGCAGCTTTTCAGTTTCTGGAAACACC. The full variable domain, completed using reference TRBV5-1 and TRBJ1-3, is KAGVTQTPRYLIKTRGQQVTLSCSPISGHRSVSWYQQTPGQGLQFLFEYFSETQRNKGNFPGRFSGRQFSNSRSEMNVSTLELGDSALYLCASSFSVSGNTIYFGEGSWLTVV.

A word on this clone: The read is 3 residues too short to cover the CDR3 end, so that end is filled in from the germline J gene. This rearrangement joins TRBV6-1 to TRBJ1-5; D perhaps matches TRBD1 (5 bases). Germline V gives CDR1 MNHNS, CDR2 SASEGT. CDR3 length: 16 amino acids. V was shortened by 2 bases and J by 2 bases, with 13 bases between the two germline ends. The CDR3 sequence: CASSEPPRRGNQPQHF. The CDR3 bases that were read are TGTGCCAGCAGTGAACCCCCTCGCAGGGGCAATCAGCCC.

In its sample, this clone was seen many times. The CDR3 goes on 3 residues after the read ends, and that part is filled in from the germline J gene. This sequence joins TRBV4-2 and TRBJ1-5, with a possible D match to TRBD1 (6 bases). Germline V gene data show CDR1 as LGHNA and CDR2 as YNFKEQ. The V end was cut by 4 bases, the J end by 0 bases, with 19 bases between. This CDR3 region has 18 residues. The CDR3 DNA, read in part, is TGTGCCAGCAGCCGTGGCGAGGGGGATCTATATAGCAATCAGCCC. Protein: CASSRGEGDLYSNQP. In full, the CDR3 reads CASSRGEGDLYSNQPQHF.

This clone was detected ten times or more. Coverage ceases 3 residues before the CDR3 finishes, and the germline J gene fills in the end. The rearrangement links TRBV6-2 or TRBV6-3 to TRBJ2-1; possibly TRBD2 for D (6 bases). There are 13 residues in the CDR3. V lost 4 bases, J lost 8 bases, and 12 bases lay in between. Germline assignment: CDR1 MNHEY and CDR2 SVGEGT. The CDR3 bases that were read are TGTGCCAGCAGTTTTAGCGGAGCCGATGAG. This codes for CASSFSGADE. The entire CDR3 sequence reads CASSFSGADEQFF.

This clone was observed many times. The sequenced fragment ends 3 residues before the CDR3 boundary, so the rest is inferred from the germline J gene. The gene calls are TRBV5-6 and TRBJ1-2; D gene uncertain. The CDR3 covers 15 residues. In germline, CDR1 is SGHDT, CDR2 YYEEEE. Trimming shortened V by 5 bases and J by 5 bases, and 19 bases separated the two germline ends. Partial CDR3 DNA: TGTGCCAGCAGTCCAACTTTGCTCAACTCATATGGC. Its protein product is CASSPTLLNSYG. In full, the CDR3 reads CASSPTLLNSYGYTF.

This clone has at least ten counts. The observed sequence ends 3 residues before the CDR3 terminus, with the missing tail filled in from the germline J gene. The chain combines TRBV6-2 or TRBV6-3 with TRBJ2-7; D possibly corresponds to TRBD1 (5 bases). CDR1 MNHEY and CDR2 SVGEGT come from the germline V gene. V lost 1 base and J 4 bases, leaving 14 bases between the germline ends. This CDR3 has 15 amino acids. The sequenced part of the CDR3 DNA is TGTGCCAGCAGTTACTGGTTCATGGGGCTTTACGAG. This codes for CASSYWFMGLYE. The whole CDR3 region reads CASSYWFMGLYEQYF.

This clone came up many times. Read sequence stops 3 residues before the CDR3 end, and the germline J gene provides the missing end. The chain employs TRBV11-2 and TRBJ2-7; possibly TRBD2 for D (6 bases). V was shortened by 4 bases and J by 4 bases, with 14 bases between the two germline ends. The CDR3 spans 14 residues. Looked up from germline, CDR1 is SGHAT and CDR2 is FQNNGV. The CDR3 is CASSSTRGPYEQYF. The part of the CDR3 DNA that was read is TGTGCCAGCAGCTCGACTAGGGGTCCGTACGAG.

This clone showed up many times. The read falls 3 residues short of the CDR3 end, and the missing part is taken from the germline J gene. This sequence joins TRBV10-3 and TRBJ2-4; D is perhaps TRBD2 (5 bases). Germline assignment: CDR1 ENHRY and CDR2 SYGVKD. The V end was cut by 0 bases, the J end by 0 bases, with 9 bases between. The CDR3 covers 16 residues. CDR3 DNA (partial): TGTGCCATCAGTGAGTCGGGTGGACTAGCCAAAAACATT. Its protein product is CAISESGGLAKNI. The whole CDR3 reads CAISESGGLAKNIQYF.

This clone came up many times. Coverage ceases 3 residues before the CDR3 finishes, and the germline J gene fills in the end. This chain links TRBV30 with TRBJ2-1; D is possibly TRBD2 (6 bases). Germline V gives CDR1 GTSNPN, CDR2 SVGIG (reference sequence). The V and J ends lost 3 bases and 8 bases respectively, with 14 bases between them. The CDR3 loop spans 13 amino acids. The CDR3 DNA, read in part, is TGTGCCTGGAGCGGGACTCGTATCGATGAG. It specifies CAWSGTRIDE. The CDR3 in its entirety is CAWSGTRIDEQFF.